The present TCR beta chain was sequenced within a study of identical twins. Per germline, CDR1 DFQATT and CDR2 SNEGSKA (reference sequence). The length of the CDR3 is 13 residues. V was pared by 3 bases and J by 5 bases, with 11 bases between. Overall study findings and caveats: Analyses of zero insertions could be partly confounded by invariant MAIT and iNKT cells. Beta out-of-frame sequences showed weaker excess sharing between twins. The more abundant beta clonotypes in cord blood had fewer insertions, and memory repertoires did not show this.

Through template switching, a universal primer site was introduced, and the cDNA contained unique molecular identifiers. Each CDR3 protein gets one entry after TCRdb re-called the 5' RACE reads with MiXCR. The sample yields 1.5 million to 2 million distinct CDR3 sequences, 32% seen once. About this clonotype itself: Its specificity is not known.

The source is a newborn girl in good health. The V call is TRBV20-1, the J call TRBJ2-1; no reliable D call. The sequencing sample was made of cord blood. CDR3 protein: CSASGRPNNEQFF. The CDR3 region has the DNA TGCAGTGCTAGCGGACGTCCGAACAATGAGCAGTTCTTC.